Each of the 19 T cell receptor beta chains below was sequenced from the same sample in a study of blood T cells in healthy people across ages. Using a J-beta primer mix together with a sample-barcoded 5' primer, a second PCR was run for roughly 6 to 11 cycles. TCRdb used MiXCR to reprocess the 5' RACE reads, holding one entry per CDR3 protein. The sample consists of over 950,000 distinct CDR3 sequences, 51% of them appearing once. The sequenced sample consisted of blood. The receptors come from a woman aged 55-69 years in good health.

This chain connects TRBV27 to TRBJ2-5, with 7 nucleotides matching TRBD1. Trimming removed 6 bases from V and 0 bases from J; junction bases left unmatched: 7. Germline CDR1 is MNHEY and CDR2 is SMNVEV (reference sequence). The CDR3 runs 15 residues. CDR3 amino acids: CASRRQGVYQETQYF. CDR3 nucleotide sequence: TGTGCCAGCAGAAGACAGGGCGTGTACCAAGAGACCCAGTACTTC.

The chain couples TRBV20-1 to TRBJ2-5, with TRBD2 as a possible D gene (6 bases). V was pared by 1 base and J by 0 bases, with 9 bases between. The CDR3 covers 14 residues. Germline assignment: CDR1 DFQATT and CDR2 SNEGSKA (reference sequence). CDR3 coding DNA: TGCAGTGCTAGAGCCGAGCGGGACCAAGAGACCCAGTACTTC. This gives the protein CSARAERDQETQYF.

The CDR3 loop reads CSANGRGIGRYNEQFF. CDR3 nucleotide sequence: TGCAGTGCTAACGGGAGGGGGATAGGACGCTACAATGAGCAGTTCTTC. The rearrangement uses TRBV20-1 and TRBJ2-1; TRBD2 agrees at 8 bases. In germline, CDR1 is DFQATT, CDR2 SNEGSKA (reference sequence). The CDR3 extends over 16 amino acids. The ends lost 4 bases at V and 3 bases at J; junction bases unmatched: 11.

The V and J genes are TRBV20-1 and TRBJ2-7; D might be TRBD2 (5 bases). The germline V and J ends were trimmed by 0 bases and 5 bases, with 14 bases remaining between them. This CDR3 has 14 residues. Germline V lookup: CDR1 DFQATT, CDR2 SNEGSKA (reference sequence). In nucleotides, the CDR3 is TGCAGTGCTAGAGACCCAGTCGAAGCGGACGAGCAGTACTTC. It translates to CSARDPVEADEQYF.

This clonotype appeared a single time. This chain uses TRBV20-1 with TRBJ2-5; 7 positions match TRBD2. Germline V gene data show CDR1 as DFQATT and CDR2 as SNEGSKA (reference sequence). V gave up 8 bases and J gave up 0 bases; unmatched junction bases: 6. The CDR3 totals 13 residues. DNA of the CDR3: TGCAGTTCAGAGGCGGGAGACCAAGAGACCCAGTACTTC. Amino acid sequence: CSSEAGDQETQYF.

V gene TRBV4-2 combines with J gene TRBJ2-2; D tentatively reads TRBD1 or TRBD2 (5 bases each). This CDR3 spans 13 amino acids. Between the trimmed V and J ends, which lost 1 base and 7 bases, there was a span of 7 bases. Looked up from germline, CDR1 is LGHNA and CDR2 is YNFKEQ. The DNA for the CDR3 is TGTGCCAGCAGCCAAGGGGGACGCGGGGAGCTGTTTTTT. Translating gives CASSQGGRGELFF.

As regards this clonotype: A read error may produce the germline difference seen at one junction end. This chain joins TRBV12-3 or TRBV12-4 and TRBJ2-1; a possible D gene is TRBD2 (7 bases). This CDR3 has 13 amino acids. CDR3 coding DNA: TGTGCCAGCAGCCCCTCGGGGGCGGGGGAGCGGTTCTTC. Translation: CASSPSGAGERFF.

The V call is TRBV6-6, the J call TRBJ2-5, with 8 positions matching TRBD2. The V gene end was trimmed by 6 bases and the J gene end by 2 bases; junction bases not matched to a gene: 8. The CDR3 consists of 15 residues. In germline, CDR1 is MNHNY, CDR2 SVGAGI (reference sequence). The CDR3 nucleotides read TGTGCCAGCAGAAAGAGCGGGGGCGGGCAAGAGACCCAGTACTTC. This sequence encodes CASRKSGGGQETQYF.

The CDR3 reads CASSPDEFF. CDR3 in DNA: TGTGCCAGCAGCCCAGACGAGTTCTTC. The rearrangement uses TRBV7-9 and TRBJ2-1; D not resolved. Trimming pared 5 bases from V and 14 bases from J, leaving 7 bases between. Germline loops: CDR1 SEHNR, CDR2 FQNEAQ (reference sequence). The length of the CDR3 is 9 residues.

The genes are TRBV28 and TRBJ2-1; 11 nucleotides agree with TRBD2. The CDR3 has 19 amino acids. Trimming at V came to 5 bases and at J to 0 bases, leaving 12 bases not matched to a gene. Germline V gives CDR1 MDHEN, CDR2 SYDVKM. In DNA, the CDR3 is TGTGCCAGCAGTCCTCGAAAAGGACTAGCGGGTTTCTCCTACAATGAGCAGTTCTTC. It translates to CASSPRKGLAGFSYNEQFF.

This clonotype was seen a few times. The chain couples TRBV4-3 to TRBJ2-3; 9 bases agree with TRBD1. The germline V gene encodes CDR1 LGHNA and CDR2 YSLEER. The length of the CDR3 is 17 residues. With 3 bases clipped from V and 3 bases from J, the junction kept 10 bases outside the gene matches. CDR3 DNA sequence: TGCGCCAGCAGCCATCGATCAACAGGGGGCGTAACAGATACGCAGTATTTT. Translating gives CASSHRSTGGVTDTQYF.

The count of this clonotype is one. As DNA, the CDR3 is TGTGCCAGCAACTCCAACCCGGGACTAGCGTATAACGAGCAGTACTTC. Translation: CASNSNPGLAYNEQYF. V usage is TRBV7-6 and J usage is TRBJ2-7; 10 positions match TRBD2. CDR1 SGHVS and CDR2 FNYEAQ come from the germline V gene. J gave up 5 bases and V 7 bases, and 14 bases lay outside the gene matches. The CDR3 loop spans 16 amino acids.

This clonotype was seen only a few times. The rearrangement uses TRBV20-1 and TRBJ2-1, with D perhaps matching TRBD1 or TRBD2 (5 bases each). This CDR3 is 13 amino acids long. Germline CDR1 is DFQATT and CDR2 is SNEGSKA (reference sequence). The V end lost 3 bases, the J end lost 8 bases, and 14 bases lay between the germline ends. CDR3 loop: CSARVPRDDEQFF. The CDR3 DNA is TGCAGTGCTAGGGTTCCTCGGGACGATGAGCAGTTCTTC.

The J gene is TRBJ1-2, the V gene TRBV27, with D possibly matching TRBD1 (5 bases). Trimming cost V 0 bases and J 6 bases, with 11 bases left between them. This CDR3 is 14 amino acids long. CDR1 is MNHEY and CDR2 is SMNVEV in the germline V gene (reference sequence). CDR3 nucleotides: TGTGCCAGCAGTTTATCTGGGAGGACACATGGCTACACCTTC. Translating gives CASSLSGRTHGYTF.

This sequence joins TRBV5-1 and TRBJ2-7, with 7 bases aligning to TRBD2. CDR1 is SGHRS and CDR2 is YFSETQ in the germline V gene. CDR3 length equals 16 residues. The V segment lost 1 base and the J segment 0 bases; nucleotides outside the gene matches: 7. The CDR3: CASSLYVGGSSYEQYF. Written as DNA, the CDR3 is TGCGCCAGCAGCTTGTATGTTGGCGGGAGCTCCTACGAGCAGTACTTC.

This clonotype was picked up a small number of times. J is TRBJ1-2 and V is TRBV28; D uncertain. Germline V lookup: CDR1 MDHEN, CDR2 SYDVKM. This CDR3 region has 12 residues. Trimming took off 2 bases at V and 3 bases at J, with 4 bases between the two ends. Here the CDR3 reads CASSLSYYGYTF. CDR3 in DNA: TGTGCCAGCAGTTTAAGCTACTATGGCTACACCTTC.

CDR3: CAISESASGSTGELFF. The CDR3 DNA sequence: TGTGCCATCAGTGAGTCGGCCAGCGGGAGCACCGGGGAGCTGTTTTTT. The genes are TRBV10-3 and TRBJ2-2; TRBD2 aligns across 8 bases. After removal of 0 bases from V and 4 bases from J, the junction contained 4 bases not matched to a gene. CDR1 is ENHRY, CDR2 SYGVKD, per germline. The length of the CDR3 is 16 residues.

This clonotype has only one observation. In nucleotides, the CDR3 is TGTGCCAGCTCACCACCCCTAGCGGGAGCCAATGAGCAGTTCTTC. Its translation is CASSPPLAGANEQFF. The genes are TRBV18 and TRBJ2-1; 10 bases line up with TRBD2. The V gene's germline CDR1 is KGHSH and CDR2 LQKENI. The CDR3 has 15 amino acids. With 0 bases clipped from V and 6 bases from J, the junction kept 2 bases outside the gene matches.

V is TRBV5-1 and J is TRBJ2-3; D is perhaps TRBD2 (5 bases). CDR3 length: 15 residues. Germline assignment: CDR1 SGHRS and CDR2 YFSETQ. V was cut by 0 bases and J by 1 base, with 9 bases left in between. The CDR3 DNA is TGCGCCAGCAGCTTGGTAGCGACCGGCACAGATACGCAGTATTTT. This gives the protein CASSLVATGTDTQYF.